This T cell receptor (beta chain) was sequenced in a study of shared clonotypes between healthy human individuals. Turning to the study itself: Two female and a few male donors aged 18 to 49 were enrolled.

Trimming removed 5 bases from V and 5 bases from J; junction bases left unmatched: 15. The germline V gene has CDR1 MDHEN and CDR2 SYDVKM. The CDR3 extends over 16 amino acids. This clone has only a few counts. Genomic DNA of every subset was divided equally among multiple immunoSEQ plates. Repertoires were generated with immunoSEQ multiplex PCR, while TCRdb's copy carries only in-frame clones and drops some. The sample has roughly 1,000,000 clones, about 84% seen once. Nashville, Tennessee was home to all donors, each a Caucasian adult. This clonotype was sampled from a man between 18 and 29 years old in good health. Some clones in this sample may be carry-over from other donors' samples. V usage is TRBV28 and J usage is TRBJ2-7; 7 bases fit TRBD1. The sample comprised memory CD4+ T cells from PBMCs. Subset: CD45RA-negative fraction. CDR3 amino acids: CASSPLRQGNRHEQYF. Here the CDR3 DNA reads TGTGCCAGCAGTCCATTGAGACAGGGCAATCGCCACGAGCAGTACTTC.